This T cell receptor (beta chain) was retrieved from a study of blood T cell repertoires in COVID-19. Study background: Spain, Italy and the United States supplied samples that represented acute and convalescent COVID-19. Nucleic acid was either cDNA or gDNA, and it came from T cells, B-cell-depleted T cells, or PBMCs.

Source study methods: Researchers report that nucleated cell counts were estimated from reference gene primer amplification. Repertoires were generated with immunoSEQ multiplex PCR, while TCRdb's copy carries only in-frame clones and drops some. V, J and clone size were drawn from that table, and D and trimming were deduced from the DNA. The data contain approximately 240,000 clones, around four fifths of them singletons. V lost 4 bases and J lost 2, with 12 bases in between. The CDR3 runs to 14 residues. Germline assignment: CDR1 MGHRA and CDR2 YSYEKL. The genes are TRBV4-1 and TRBJ2-7; D unclear. Sequencing was carried out using peripheral blood. The sequence came from a woman older than 75 with active or convalescent COVID-19. CDR3 bases: TGCGCCAGCAGCCCCCCGAGAGTAACCTACGAGCAGTACTTC. Amino acid sequence: CASSPPRVTYEQYF.